A selection of T cell receptor beta chains follows, all from one sample in a study of blood T cell repertoires in COVID-19. Sequencing used immunoSEQ multiplex PCR; TCRdb keeps in-frame clones, though not all of them. This table has around 16,000 clones, around 83% appearing once. Sequencing was done on a sample of peripheral blood. Receptor source: a man older than 75 with active or convalescent COVID-19. Each CDR3 is given with its conserved first and last residue. The D gene is left open where the match is weak. The listing skips clone size in some rows; elsewhere it reads once, few, many or a size class.

TRBV2,.,TRBJ1-2,.,TGTGCCAGCAGTCCCAATGGACCCGCAGGAGGAATCTATGGCTACACCTTC,CASSPNGPAGGIYGYTF
TRBV19,few,TRBJ1-1,.,TGTGCCAGTAGGGTCTATAGACACCAGAACACTGAAGCTTTCTTT,CASRVYRHQNTEAFF
TRBV29-1,.,TRBJ1-1,TRBD1,TGCAGCGTGCTCAACCACAGGGGAGACACTGAAGCTTTCTTT,CSVLNHRGDTEAFF
TRBV7-9,.,TRBJ1-1,.,TGTGCCAGCAGCCTAACAGGGAGGGGCACTGAAGCTTTCTTT,CASSLTGRGTEAFF
TRBV29-1,.,TRBJ1-2,TRBD1,TGCAGCGTTGATGTGGGGACAGGGCATGGCTACACCTTC,CSVDVGTGHGYTF
TRBV6-5,.,TRBJ2-3,TRBD1,TGTGCCAGCAGTTACTCGGGACAGGAGTACACAGATACGCAGTATTTT,CASSYSGQEYTDTQYF
TRBV9,.,TRBJ2-1,TRBD1,TGTGCCAGCAGCGTCCGGGACAGAACCTACAATGAGCAGTTCTTC,CASSVRDRTYNEQFF
TRBV9,.,TRBJ2-1,TRBD1,TGTGCCAGCAGCGTCGGGACAGCCAATGAGCAGTTCTTC,CASSVGTANEQFF
TRBV28,once,TRBJ1-5,.,TGTGCCAGCAGTTTAGGAGGGTTCAATCAGCCCCAGCATTTT,CASSLGGFNQPQHF
TRBV24-1,once,TRBJ2-7,TRBD1,TGTGCCACCAGTTCGTGGACAGGGCTGACCTACGAGCAGTACTTC,CATSSWTGLTYEQYF
TRBV4-1,.,TRBJ2-7,TRBD1,TGCGCCAGCAGCCAAGTGGACAGGGAACGATCCTTC,CASSQVDRERSF
TRBV5-1,.,TRBJ2-5,TRBD2,TGCGCCAGCATCCAATCGCGGGGGGGCCAGGTGACCCAGTACTTC,CASIQSRGGQVTQYF
TRBV3-1/TRBV3-2,medium-sized,TRBJ2-3,.,TGTGCCAGCAGCCCTACCCGAGTGCGGAACACAGATACGCAGTATTTT,CASSPTRVRNTDTQYF
TRBV5-1,.,TRBJ2-3,TRBD2,TGCGCCAGCAGCTTCCCTCGGACTAGCGGGGGATCAGATACGCAGTATTTT,CASSFPRTSGGSDTQYF
TRBV15,.,TRBJ1-4,TRBD1,TGTGCCACCAGCTCACGACAGGGGGGCGAAAAACTGTTTTTT,CATSSRQGGEKLFF
TRBV11-2,.,TRBJ2-5,TRBD2,TGTGCCAGCAGCTTAGTAGCGGGGGGCTGGGGAGAGACCCAGTACTTC,CASSLVAGGWGETQYF
TRBV4-1,.,TRBJ1-1,.,TGCGCCAGCAGCCTGGCACGGGGGGCGGTTGACACTGAAGCTTTCTTT,CASSLARGAVDTEAFF
TRBV3-1/TRBV3-2,.,TRBJ2-4,.,TGTGCCAGCAGCTCAGGGTCCAAAAACATTCAGTACTTC,CASSSGSKNIQYF
TRBV7-2,large,TRBJ2-3,.,TGTGCCAGCAGCTTAGGGGAGTTGGCGGACACAGATACGCAGTATTTT,CASSLGELADTDTQYF
TRBV6-6,.,TRBJ2-1,.,TGTGCCAGCAGCCGCGACACTTACAATGAGCAGTTCTTC,CASSRDTYNEQFF
TRBV5-8,.,TRBJ1-4,.,TGTGCCAGCAGCTTGGGTTTGGACAGCCGTGAAAAACTGTTTTTT,CASSLGLDSREKLFF
TRBV3-1/TRBV3-2,.,TRBJ1-1,.,TGTGCCAGCAGCAATATCCGGGGGGGCACTGAAGCTTTCTTT,CASSNIRGGTEAFF
TRBV27,.,TRBJ2-3,.,TGTGCCAGCAGTCCGCCAGGGGCAGACACAGATACGCAGTATTTT,CASSPPGADTDTQYF
TRBV3-1/TRBV3-2,.,TRBJ1-2,.,TGTGCCAGCAGTAGTCTTCCGGGCGCAGGGGTGAGTGGCTACACCTTC,CASSSLPGAGVSGYTF
TRBV9,.,TRBJ2-3,.,TGTGCCAGCAGCGTAGGAGTTAGCGGAAGCACAGATACGCAGTATTTT,CASSVGVSGSTDTQYF
TRBV3-1/TRBV3-2,.,TRBJ1-4,.,TGTGCCAGCAGCCTTAGAAGGAAAGCTAGTGAAAAACTGTTTTTT,CASSLRRKASEKLFF
TRBV29-1,.,TRBJ1-2,.,TGCAGCGTTCTAGGGGATGCCTATGGCTACACCTTC,CSVLGDAYGYTF
TRBV3-1/TRBV3-2,.,TRBJ2-3,.,TGTGCCAGCAGCCAGGGGGGGGCTAGCACAGATACGCAGTATTTT,CASSQGGASTDTQYF
TRBV3-1/TRBV3-2,once,TRBJ1-1,.,TGTGCCAGCAGCCAGGCGAGGGTGAACACTGAAGCTTTCTTT,CASSQARVNTEAFF
TRBV6-2/TRBV6-3,.,TRBJ1-6,.,TGTGCCAGCAGTTACCACGAGGAGGGGCCGCGGGCCCTCCACTTT,CASSYHEEGPRALHF
TRBV19,.,TRBJ2-3,TRBD1,TGTGCCAGTAGTATAGGCGTGGGACAGGGGCAGTATTTT,CASSIGVGQGQYF
TRBV12-3/TRBV12-4,few,TRBJ1-1,TRBD1,TGTGCCAGCATTACGACAGGGGGCACTGAAGCTTTCTTT,CASITTGGTEAFF
TRBV11-2,.,TRBJ2-3,.,TGTGCCAGCAGCTTCGCTAGCCCGTCGGCAGATACGCAGTATTTT,CASSFASPSADTQYF
TRBV7-8,.,TRBJ1-5,TRBD1,TGTGCCAGCAGCTTACTAGGGGGCGATCAGCCCCAGCATTTT,CASSLLGGDQPQHF
TRBV6-5,.,TRBJ2-5,TRBD2,TGTGCCAGCAGTCATGGACTAGCGGGGGAAGAGACCCAGTACTTC,CASSHGLAGEETQYF
TRBV4-3,.,TRBJ2-1,TRBD2,TGCGCCAGCAGCCCATCTAGCGGGGGGCTCCCTGACCGCGAGCAGTTCTTC,CASSPSSGGLPDREQFF
TRBV7-9,.,TRBJ2-7,.,TGTGCCAGCAGCTTCGCGGGCAGCTTAGGTTCCTACGAGCAGTACTTC,CASSFAGSLGSYEQYF
TRBV7-8,.,TRBJ2-1,TRBD2,TGTGCCAGCCTACCTAGGGGAAGCGTACGCGGGGGGTTCTACAATGAGCAGTTCTTC,CASLPRGSVRGGFYNEQFF
TRBV4-2,.,TRBJ2-7,TRBD2,TGTGCCAGCAGCCAAGAGGTGGTGGGACGGGGGGGCTACGAGCAGTACTTC,CASSQEVVGRGGYEQYF
TRBV6-5,.,TRBJ1-5,.,TGTGCCAGCAGAGCAGGGGATCAGCCCCAGCATTTT,CASRAGDQPQHF
TRBV11-3,.,TRBJ1-3,.,TGTGCCAGCAGCCCAGGGGCTGGAAACACCATATATTTT,CASSPGAGNTIYF
TRBV6-5,.,TRBJ2-5,.,TGTGCCAGCAGTTACTCCCTAGGGGGACGGCGGACCCAGTACTTC,CASSYSLGGRRTQYF
TRBV6-5,.,TRBJ2-7,.,TGTGCCAGCAGCGTAGCGGAGAGCTACGAGCAGTACTTC,CASSVAESYEQYF
TRBV5-6,.,TRBJ2-1,TRBD1,TGTGCCAGCAGTCTTGGGACAGGGATTTCCTACAATGAGCAGTTCTTC,CASSLGTGISYNEQFF
TRBV14,.,TRBJ1-6,.,TGTGCCAGCAGCCAAGGACAGACCCTTCTGGGGTCACCCCTCCACTTT,CASSQGQTLLGSPLHF
TRBV4-1,.,TRBJ1-4,.,TGCGCCAGCAGCCAAGGTGCCGGGTTTAATGAAAAACTGTTTTTT,CASSQGAGFNEKLFF
TRBV5-1,few,TRBJ1-2,TRBD1,TGCGCCAGCAGCTTACAAGGGGGCAACTATGGCTACACCTTC,CASSLQGGNYGYTF
TRBV28,.,TRBJ2-2,TRBD1,TGTGCCAGCAGAAGCACAGGGGCCGGGGAGCTGTTTTTT,CASRSTGAGELFF
TRBV5-4,.,TRBJ2-5,.,TGTGCCAGCAGCTTCCCAGGGACACGCCAAGAGACCCAGTACTTC,CASSFPGTRQETQYF
TRBV7-9,once,TRBJ1-1,TRBD1,TGTGCCAGCAGCCTCGGACAGGGAGGAGACACTGAAGCTTTCTTT,CASSLGQGGDTEAFF
TRBV18,.,TRBJ2-2,.,TGTGCCAGCTCACCAAGGCAGATCAGGGACACCGGGGAGCTGTTTTTT,CASSPRQIRDTGELFF
TRBV30,.,TRBJ2-1,.,TGTGCCTGGAGTACGGGGGTCTACAATGAGCAGTTCTTC,CAWSTGVYNEQFF
TRBV9,.,TRBJ2-5,TRBD2,TGTGCCAGCAGCGGACGACTAGCGGGGGGAGAGACCCAGTACTTC,CASSGRLAGGETQYF
TRBV4-1,.,TRBJ1-6,TRBD1,TGCGCCAGCAACCAACTCCGGGACAGGAATTCACCCCTCCACTTT,CASNQLRDRNSPLHF